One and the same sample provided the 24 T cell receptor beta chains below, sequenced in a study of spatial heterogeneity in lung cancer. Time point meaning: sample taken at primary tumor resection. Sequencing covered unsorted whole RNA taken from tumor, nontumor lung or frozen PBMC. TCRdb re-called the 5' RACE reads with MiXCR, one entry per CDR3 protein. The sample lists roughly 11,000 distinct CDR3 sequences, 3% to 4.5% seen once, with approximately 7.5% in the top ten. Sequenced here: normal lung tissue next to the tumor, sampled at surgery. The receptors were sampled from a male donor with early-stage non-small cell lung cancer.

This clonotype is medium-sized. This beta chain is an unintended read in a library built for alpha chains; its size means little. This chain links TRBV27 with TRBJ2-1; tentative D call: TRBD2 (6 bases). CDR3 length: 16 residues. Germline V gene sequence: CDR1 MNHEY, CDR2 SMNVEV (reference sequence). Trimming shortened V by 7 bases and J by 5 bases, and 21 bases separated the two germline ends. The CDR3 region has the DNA TGTGCCAGCATCTTCAAATGGGGGGTCCGGGACAATGAGCAGTTCTTC. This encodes CASIFKWGVRDNEQFF.

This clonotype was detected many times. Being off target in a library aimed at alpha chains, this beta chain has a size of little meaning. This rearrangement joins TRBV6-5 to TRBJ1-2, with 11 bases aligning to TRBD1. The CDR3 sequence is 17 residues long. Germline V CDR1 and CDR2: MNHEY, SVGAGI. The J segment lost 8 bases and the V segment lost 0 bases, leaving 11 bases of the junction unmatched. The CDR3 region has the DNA TGTGCCAGCAGTTACTCTCCCGTGGACAGGGGGCAAGAGGGCTACACCTTC. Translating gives CASSYSPVDRGQEGYTF.

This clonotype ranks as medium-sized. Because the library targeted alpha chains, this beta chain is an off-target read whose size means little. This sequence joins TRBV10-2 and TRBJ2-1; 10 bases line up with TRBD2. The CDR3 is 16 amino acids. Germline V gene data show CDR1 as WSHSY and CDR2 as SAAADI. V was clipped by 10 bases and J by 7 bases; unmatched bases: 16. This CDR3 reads CAIGLAVNRGDNEQFF. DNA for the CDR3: TGCGCCATAGGACTAGCGGTGAATCGGGGGGATAATGAGCAGTTCTTC.

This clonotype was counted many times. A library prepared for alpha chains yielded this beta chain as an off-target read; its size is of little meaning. The CDR3 here is CSARDRVVYTEAFF. As DNA, the CDR3 is TGCAGTGCTAGAGATAGAGTTGTGTACACTGAAGCTTTCTTT. The V gene is TRBV20-1, the J gene TRBJ1-1; the D is unclear. V lost 0 bases to trimming and J lost 3 bases, with 11 bases between them. The CDR3 contains 14 residues. From germline, CDR1 is DFQATT and CDR2 SNEGSKA (reference sequence).

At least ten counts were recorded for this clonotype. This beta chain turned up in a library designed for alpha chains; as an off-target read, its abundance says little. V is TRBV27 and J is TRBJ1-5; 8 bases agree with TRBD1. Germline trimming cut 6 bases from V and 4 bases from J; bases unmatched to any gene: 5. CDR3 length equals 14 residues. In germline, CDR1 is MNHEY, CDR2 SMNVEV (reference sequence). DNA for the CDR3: TGTGCCAGCAGCCAAGACAGGGGAAATCAGCCCCAGCATTTT. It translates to CASSQDRGNQPQHF.

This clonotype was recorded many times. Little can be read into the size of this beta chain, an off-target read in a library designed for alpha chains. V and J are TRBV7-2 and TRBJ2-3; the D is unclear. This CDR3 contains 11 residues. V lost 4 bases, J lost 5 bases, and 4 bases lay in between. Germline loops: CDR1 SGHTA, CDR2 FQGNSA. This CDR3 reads CASSYRDTQYF. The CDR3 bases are TGTGCCAGCAGCTACAGAGATACGCAGTATTTT.

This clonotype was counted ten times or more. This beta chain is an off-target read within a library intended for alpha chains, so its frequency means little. CDR3 coding DNA: TGTGCCAGCAGTGAACTTGCGACTAATGAAAAACTGTTTTTT. Translated, it gives CASSELATNEKLFF. The chain carries TRBV6-1 and TRBJ1-4; D not resolved. CDR3 length: 14 residues. Germline V lookup: CDR1 MNHNS, CDR2 SASEGT. Trimming removed 2 bases from V and 2 bases from J, with 6 bases in between.

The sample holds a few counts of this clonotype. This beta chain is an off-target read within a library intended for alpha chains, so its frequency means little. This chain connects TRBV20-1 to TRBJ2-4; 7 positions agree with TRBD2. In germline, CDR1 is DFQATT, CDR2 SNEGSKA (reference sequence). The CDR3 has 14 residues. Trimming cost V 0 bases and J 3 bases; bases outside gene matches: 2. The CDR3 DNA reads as TGCAGTGCTAGAGAAGGGAGGGGCAAAAACATTCAGTACTTC. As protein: CSAREGRGKNIQYF.

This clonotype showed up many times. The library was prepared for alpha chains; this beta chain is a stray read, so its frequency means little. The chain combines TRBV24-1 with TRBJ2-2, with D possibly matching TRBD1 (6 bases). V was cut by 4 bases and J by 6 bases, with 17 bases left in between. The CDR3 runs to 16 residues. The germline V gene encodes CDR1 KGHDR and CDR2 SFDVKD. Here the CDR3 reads CATSDPNRGLAGELFF. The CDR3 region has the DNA TGTGCCACCAGTGACCCAAATAGGGGGTTAGCCGGGGAGCTGTTTTTT.

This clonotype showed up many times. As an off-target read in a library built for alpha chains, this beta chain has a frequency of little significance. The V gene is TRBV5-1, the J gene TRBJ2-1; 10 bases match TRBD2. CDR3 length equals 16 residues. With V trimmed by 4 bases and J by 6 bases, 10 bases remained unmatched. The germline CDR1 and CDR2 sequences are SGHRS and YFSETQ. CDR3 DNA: TGCGCCAGCAGCCCCCCACTAGCGGGACAGGCCAATGAGCAGTTCTTC. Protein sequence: CASSPPLAGQANEQFF. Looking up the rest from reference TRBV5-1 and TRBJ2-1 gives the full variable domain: KAGVTQTPRYLIKTRGQQVTLSCSPISGHRSVSWYQQTPGQGLQFLFEYFSETQRNKGNFPGRFSGRQFSNSRSEMNVSTLELGDSALYLCASSPPLAGQANEQFFGPGTRLTVL.

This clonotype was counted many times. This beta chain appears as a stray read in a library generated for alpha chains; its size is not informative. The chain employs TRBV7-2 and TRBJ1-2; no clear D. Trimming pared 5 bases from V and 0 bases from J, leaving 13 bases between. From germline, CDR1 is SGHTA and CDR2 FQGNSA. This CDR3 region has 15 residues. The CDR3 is CASSPNNYANYGYTF. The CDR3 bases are TGTGCCAGCAGCCCCAACAACTATGCTAACTATGGCTACACCTTC.

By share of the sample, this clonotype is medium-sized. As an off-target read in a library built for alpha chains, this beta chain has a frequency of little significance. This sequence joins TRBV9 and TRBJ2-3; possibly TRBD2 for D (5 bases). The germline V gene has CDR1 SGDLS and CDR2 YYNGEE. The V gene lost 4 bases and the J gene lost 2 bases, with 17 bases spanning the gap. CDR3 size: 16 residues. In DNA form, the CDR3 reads TGTGCCAGCAGCCCGGCCCGTGGGAGCTTCACAGATACGCAGTATTTT. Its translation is CASSPARGSFTDTQYF.

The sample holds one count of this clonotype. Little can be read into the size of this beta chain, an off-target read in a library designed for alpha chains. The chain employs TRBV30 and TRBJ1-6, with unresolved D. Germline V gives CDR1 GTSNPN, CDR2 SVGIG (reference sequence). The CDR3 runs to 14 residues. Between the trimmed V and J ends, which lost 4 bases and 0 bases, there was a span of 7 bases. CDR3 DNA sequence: TGTGCCTGGACGAGGAGCTCCTATAATTCACCCCTCCACTTT. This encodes CAWTRSSYNSPLHF.

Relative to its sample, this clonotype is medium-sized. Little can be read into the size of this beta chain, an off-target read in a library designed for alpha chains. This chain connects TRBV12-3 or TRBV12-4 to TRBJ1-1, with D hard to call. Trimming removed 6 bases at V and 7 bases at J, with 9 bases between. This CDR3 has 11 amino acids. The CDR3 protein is CASSKKYEAFF. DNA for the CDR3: TGTGCCAGCAGCAAAAAGTATGAAGCTTTCTTT.

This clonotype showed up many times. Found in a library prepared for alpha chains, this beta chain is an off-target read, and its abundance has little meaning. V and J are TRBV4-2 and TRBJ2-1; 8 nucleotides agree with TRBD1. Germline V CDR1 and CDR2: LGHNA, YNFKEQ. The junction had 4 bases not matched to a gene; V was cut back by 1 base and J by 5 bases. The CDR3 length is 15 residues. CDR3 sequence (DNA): TGTGCCAGCAGCCAAGGAGGGACAGGTAACAATGAGCAGTTCTTC. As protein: CASSQGGTGNNEQFF.

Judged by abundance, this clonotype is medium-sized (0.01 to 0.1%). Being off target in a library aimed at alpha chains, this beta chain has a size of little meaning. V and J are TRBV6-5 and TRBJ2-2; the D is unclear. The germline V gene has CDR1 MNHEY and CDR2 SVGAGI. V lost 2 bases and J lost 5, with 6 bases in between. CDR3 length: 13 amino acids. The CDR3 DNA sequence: TGTGCCAGCAGTTACAAGGTTACCGGGGAGCTGTTTTTT. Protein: CASSYKVTGELFF.

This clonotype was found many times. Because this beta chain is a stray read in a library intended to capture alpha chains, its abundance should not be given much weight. This CDR3 is CASSYGGGLNNEQFF. The CDR3 DNA reads TGTGCCAGCAGTTACGGGGGAGGACTTAACAATGAGCAGTTCTTC. The chain carries TRBV6-5 and TRBJ2-1, with a possible D match to TRBD2 (6 bases). Germline V gene data show CDR1 as MNHEY and CDR2 as SVGAGI. The CDR3 totals 15 residues. The germline V and J ends were trimmed by 2 bases and 5 bases, with 13 bases remaining between them.

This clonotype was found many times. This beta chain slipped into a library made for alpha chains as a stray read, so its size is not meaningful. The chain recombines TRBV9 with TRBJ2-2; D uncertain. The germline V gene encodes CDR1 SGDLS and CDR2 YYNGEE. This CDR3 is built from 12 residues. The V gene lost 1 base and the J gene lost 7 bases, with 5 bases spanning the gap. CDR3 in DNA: TGTGCCAGCAGCGTAAGGAACGGGGAGCTGTTTTTT. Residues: CASSVRNGELFF.

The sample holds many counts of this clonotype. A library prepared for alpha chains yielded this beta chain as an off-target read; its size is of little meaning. The CDR3 region is CASISLRLETGTHNEQFF. The CDR3 nucleotides read TGTGCCAGCATCTCTTTAAGATTAGAGACAGGGACTCACAATGAGCAGTTCTTC. V is TRBV28 and J is TRBJ2-1; TRBD1 is a possible D gene (7 bases). The V and J ends lost 7 bases and 5 bases respectively, with 27 bases between them. The CDR3 runs 18 residues. The V gene's germline CDR1 is MDHEN and CDR2 SYDVKM.

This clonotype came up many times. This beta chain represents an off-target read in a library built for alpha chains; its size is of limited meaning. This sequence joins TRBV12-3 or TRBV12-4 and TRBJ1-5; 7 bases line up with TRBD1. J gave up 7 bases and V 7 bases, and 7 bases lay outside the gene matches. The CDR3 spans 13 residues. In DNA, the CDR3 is TGTGCCAGCACCCCACAGGGGAACCAGCCCCAGCATTTT. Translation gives CASTPQGNQPQHF.

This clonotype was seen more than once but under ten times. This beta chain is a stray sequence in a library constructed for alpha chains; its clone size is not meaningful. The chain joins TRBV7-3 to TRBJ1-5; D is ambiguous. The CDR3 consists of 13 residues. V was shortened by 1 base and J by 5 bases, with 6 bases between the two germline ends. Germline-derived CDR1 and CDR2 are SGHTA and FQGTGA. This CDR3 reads CASSLNGYQPQHF. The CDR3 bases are TGTGCCAGCAGCTTAAATGGGTATCAGCCCCAGCATTTT.

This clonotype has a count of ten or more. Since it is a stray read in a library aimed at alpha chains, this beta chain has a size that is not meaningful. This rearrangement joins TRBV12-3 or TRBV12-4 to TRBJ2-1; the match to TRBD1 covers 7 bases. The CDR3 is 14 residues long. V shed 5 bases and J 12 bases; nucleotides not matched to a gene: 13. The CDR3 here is CASSTPTGSRGQFF. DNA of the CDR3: TGTGCCAGCAGTACCCCGACAGGGAGTCGCGGGCAGTTCTTC.

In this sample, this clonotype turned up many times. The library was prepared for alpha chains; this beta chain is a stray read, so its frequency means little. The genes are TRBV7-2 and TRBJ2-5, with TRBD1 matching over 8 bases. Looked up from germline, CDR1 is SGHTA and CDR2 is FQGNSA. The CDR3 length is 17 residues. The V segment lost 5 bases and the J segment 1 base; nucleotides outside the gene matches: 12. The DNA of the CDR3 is TGTGCCAGCAGCCCAACTTGGACAGGGTTTGGCCAAGAGACCCAGTACTTC. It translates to CASSPTWTGFGQETQYF.

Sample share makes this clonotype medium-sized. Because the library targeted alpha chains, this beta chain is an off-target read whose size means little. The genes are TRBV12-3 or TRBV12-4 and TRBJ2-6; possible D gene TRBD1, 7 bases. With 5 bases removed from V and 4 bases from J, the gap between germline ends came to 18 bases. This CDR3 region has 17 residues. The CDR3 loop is CASSLRDRDKGANVLTF. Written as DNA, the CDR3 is TGTGCCAGCAGTCTGCGGGACAGAGATAAAGGGGCCAACGTCCTGACTTTC.